Presented here are 18 T cell receptor beta chains from one specimen sequenced in a study of blood T cell repertoires in COVID-19 (dated by TCRdb to 2020 to 2022). Library method: the immunoSEQ multiplex PCR assay. Held by TCRdb, this immuneACCESS table contains in-frame sequences only and omits some clones. Under half of the omission traces to an unresolved V gene where checked; the cause of the rest is unknown. The sample table records over 200,000 clones; 75% to 90% of these occur just once. Approximately 5% of the sample belongs to the ten largest clones. Sequenced sample: peripheral blood. The receptor source for this set is a human donor in a cohort sampled during active COVID-19.

J is TRBJ2-2 and V is TRBV4-3; D uncertain. Germline V gene sequence: CDR1 LGHNA, CDR2 YSLEER. The CDR3 sequence is 17 residues long. Trimming removed 1 base at V and 4 bases at J, with 16 bases between. In nucleotides, the CDR3 is TGCGCCAGCAGCCAAGCCCGGCCGGCCTCGGGCACCGGGGAGCTGTTTTTT. It yields the protein CASSQARPASGTGELFF.

V is TRBV27 and J is TRBJ2-7; TRBD2 agrees at 12 bases. The CDR3 has 15 residues. Unmatched junction bases numbered 7, after V lost 5 bases and J lost 5 bases. Germline V gives CDR1 MNHEY, CDR2 SMNVEV (reference sequence). This chain's CDR3 is CASSNRLAGVDEQYF. The CDR3 bases are TGTGCCAGCAGTAACCGACTAGCGGGAGTCGACGAGCAGTACTTC.

J is TRBJ2-5 and V is TRBV28; no clear D gene. Trimming stripped 4 bases from V and 5 bases from J, with 8 bases between. The CDR3 totals 12 residues. Germline loops: CDR1 MDHEN, CDR2 SYDVKM. CDR3 amino acids: CASSSMRETQYF. The CDR3, as DNA: TGTGCCAGCAGTTCCATGAGGGAGACCCAGTACTTC.

The chain combines TRBV21-1 with TRBJ2-1; the table's D call TRBD2 went unverified against the DNA. TRBV21-1 is a pseudogene locus. The CDR3 has 16 residues. The CDR3 here is CASSKVLARDDNEQFF. The CDR3 nucleotides are TGTGCCAGCAGCAAAGTGCTAGCTCGGGATGACAATGAGCAGTTCTTC.

The gene calls are TRBV28 and TRBJ2-7; 7 bases are a match to TRBD1. This CDR3 has 17 amino acids. Germline V lookup: CDR1 MDHEN, CDR2 SYDVKM. The J segment lost 2 bases and the V segment lost 5 bases, leaving 15 bases of the junction unmatched. Here the CDR3 DNA reads TGTGCCAGCAGTCCAAGTATCGGGACAGACTTAGCCTACGAGCAGTACTTC. It is translated as CASSPSIGTDLAYEQYF.

This rearrangement joins TRBV27 to TRBJ2-7, with 11 nucleotides matching TRBD2. After removal of 6 bases from V and 6 bases from J, the junction contained 4 bases not matched to a gene. Germline assignment: CDR1 MNHEY and CDR2 SMNVEV (reference sequence). This CDR3 is built from 13 residues. CDR3 sequence: CASSSGLAVEQYF. The DNA for the CDR3 is TGTGCCAGCAGCTCGGGACTAGCGGTCGAGCAGTACTTC.

The chain carries TRBV27 and TRBJ1-2; no definite D call. CDR3 length: 13 residues. The V gene's germline CDR1 is MNHEY and CDR2 SMNVEV (reference sequence). Trimming removed 3 bases at V and 7 bases at J, with 12 bases between. The CDR3 region has the DNA TGTGCCAGCAGTTTCCAACAGCTGGGTGGCTACACCTTC. The encoded protein is CASSFQQLGGYTF.

The sample holds one count of this clone. The chain combines TRBV28 with TRBJ2-1, with D possibly being TRBD2 (6 bases). Deletions cut 3 bases from V and 5 bases from J, with 14 bases between. Germline V gene sequence: CDR1 MDHEN, CDR2 SYDVKM. The CDR3 runs 15 residues. CDR3 region: CASSFRLAENNEQFF. The DNA of the CDR3 is TGTGCCAGCAGTTTCAGATTAGCGGAAAACAATGAGCAGTTCTTC. The full variable domain, with the rest looked up from reference TRBV28 and TRBJ2-1, is DVKVTQSSRYLVKRTGEKVFLECVQDMDHENMFWYRQDPGLGLRLIYFSYDVKMKEKGDIPEGYSVSREKKERFSLILESASTNQTSMYLCASSFRLAENNEQFFGPGTRLTVL.

The chain couples TRBV5-6 to TRBJ1-3, with unresolved D. V lost 2 bases and J lost 2, with 8 bases in between. CDR1 is SGHDT and CDR2 is YYEEEE in the germline V gene. This CDR3 has 14 residues. The CDR3 bases are TGTGCCAGCAGCTTAAGCGGCCCTGGAAACACCATATATTTT. It is translated as CASSLSGPGNTIYF.

The chain has TRBV7-3 and TRBJ2-2; 8 nucleotides match TRBD2. The CDR3 is 14 amino acids. V shed 5 bases, J shed 6 bases, and the junction held 5 bases outside the gene matches. Per germline, CDR1 SGHTA and CDR2 FQGTGA. Here the CDR3 DNA reads TGTGCCAGCAGCAATAGCGGGACTGCCGGGGAGCTGTTTTTT. Its protein product is CASSNSGTAGELFF.

This chain joins TRBV2 and TRBJ2-7, with D maybe TRBD1 (7 bases). The CDR3 extends over 15 amino acids. Germline assignment: CDR1 SNHLY and CDR2 FYNNEI. V was shortened by 3 bases and J by 1 base, with 13 bases between the two germline ends. CDR3 protein: CASSDSAGQSYEQYF. The CDR3 DNA sequence: TGTGCCAGCAGTGATTCCGCGGGACAGTCCTACGAGCAGTACTTC.

This clone was seen just once. The V call is TRBV29-1, the J call TRBJ2-4, with 8 bases aligning to TRBD1. There are 12 residues in the CDR3. Per the germline V gene, CDR1 is SQVTM and CDR2 is ANQGSEA. The V gene end was trimmed by 4 bases and the J gene end by 6 bases; junction bases not matched to a gene: 2. Here the CDR3 DNA reads TGCAGCGTTGCTCAGGGGGCAAACATTCAGTACTTC. This gives the protein CSVAQGANIQYF.

This clone was seen more than once but under ten times. This chain joins TRBV24-1 and TRBJ1-6, with 8 bases aligning to TRBD1. Germline assignment: CDR1 KGHDR and CDR2 SFDVKD. After removal of 3 bases from V and 6 bases from J, the junction contained 3 bases not matched to a gene. CDR3 length: 15 amino acids. The CDR3 here is CATSDGGQGNSPLHF. The CDR3 DNA sequence: TGTGCCACCAGTGATGGAGGACAGGGTAATTCACCCCTCCACTTT.

The chain recombines TRBV28 with TRBJ1-5, with unresolved D. The V and J ends lost 5 bases and 6 bases respectively, with 8 bases between them. Looked up from germline, CDR1 is MDHEN and CDR2 is SYDVKM. This CDR3 region has 12 residues. This chain's CDR3 is CASSPLFQPQHF. The CDR3 DNA sequence: TGTGCCAGCAGTCCCCTCTTTCAGCCCCAGCATTTT.

V gene TRBV6-5 combines with J gene TRBJ2-7, with 7 positions matching TRBD1. Trimming took 6 bases from V and 0 from J; bases not matched to a gene: 5. This CDR3 is built from 14 residues. Germline-derived CDR1 and CDR2 are MNHEY and SVGAGI. The CDR3 nucleotides are TGTGCCAGCAGCTGGACAGGAAGCTCCTACGAGCAGTACTTC. Translation: CASSWTGSSYEQYF.

The V call is TRBV27, the J call TRBJ2-3, with 10 bases identical to TRBD2. Germline assignment: CDR1 MNHEY and CDR2 SMNVEV (reference sequence). CDR3 length equals 15 residues. The J segment lost 9 bases and the V segment lost 3 bases, leaving 9 bases of the junction unmatched. DNA for the CDR3: TGTGCCAGCAGTTTCCGAGCGGGAGGGCTAGCGACGCAGTATTTT. It codes for CASSFRAGGLATQYF.

The rearrangement uses TRBV4-3 and TRBJ1-1; D remains unclear. This CDR3 is built from 15 residues. V was trimmed by 0 bases and J by 0 bases, leaving 8 bases between them. CDR1 and CDR2 from the germline V gene are LGHNA and YSLEER. The CDR3 sequence is CASSQDTHLNTEAFF. The CDR3 region has the DNA TGCGCCAGCAGCCAAGATACACACCTGAACACTGAAGCTTTCTTT.

The gene calls are TRBV2 and TRBJ2-7; 13 bases agree with TRBD2. The CDR3 spans 14 residues. Per the germline V gene, CDR1 is SNHLY and CDR2 is FYNNEI. Trimming took 4 bases from V and 4 from J; bases not matched to a gene: 1. The CDR3 bases are TGTGCCAGCAGTGCGACTAGCGGGAGGTACGAGCAGTACTTC. Its protein product is CASSATSGRYEQYF.